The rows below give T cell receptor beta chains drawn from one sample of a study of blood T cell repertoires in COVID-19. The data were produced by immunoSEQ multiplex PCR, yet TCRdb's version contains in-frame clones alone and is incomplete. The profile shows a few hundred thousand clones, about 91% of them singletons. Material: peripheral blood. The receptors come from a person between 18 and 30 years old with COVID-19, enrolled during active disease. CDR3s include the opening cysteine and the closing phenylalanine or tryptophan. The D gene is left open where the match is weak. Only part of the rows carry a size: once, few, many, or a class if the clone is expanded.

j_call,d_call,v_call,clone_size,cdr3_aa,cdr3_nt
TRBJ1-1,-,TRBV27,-,CASSFNSEAFF,TGTGCCAGCAGTTTCAACAGCGAAGCTTTCTTT
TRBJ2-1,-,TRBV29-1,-,CSVDSSGRIF,TGCAGCGTTGATTCGTCGGGTAGGATCTTC
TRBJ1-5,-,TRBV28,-,CASSFFQRVSNQPQHF,TGTGCCAGCAGTTTCTTCCAGAGGGTAAGCAATCAGCCCCAGCATTTT
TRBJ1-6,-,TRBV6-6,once,CASSYLQTGNSPLHF,TGTGCCAGCAGTTACCTACAAACGGGTAATTCACCCCTCCACTTT
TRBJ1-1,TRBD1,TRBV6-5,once,CASSYSDRGSTEAFF,TGTGCCAGCAGTTACTCAGACAGGGGTAGCACTGAAGCTTTCTTT
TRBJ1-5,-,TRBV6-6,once,CATLRRQDSNQPQHF,TGTGCCACGCTGAGGAGACAGGACAGCAATCAGCCCCAGCATTTT
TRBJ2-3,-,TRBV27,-,CASGLGGDTQYF,TGTGCCAGCGGCCTAGGGGGAGATACGCAGTATTTT
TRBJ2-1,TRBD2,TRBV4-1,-,CASSNSGDTPNEQFF,TGCGCCAGCAGCAATAGCGGGGACACCCCTAATGAGCAGTTCTTC
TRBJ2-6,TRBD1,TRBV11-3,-,CASSLEFRGLTLSGANVLTF,TGTGCCAGCAGCTTAGAGTTCAGGGGGCTCACCCTCTCTGGGGCCAACGTCCTGACTTTC
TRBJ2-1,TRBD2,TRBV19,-,CASSSQTSGIGVTNEQFF,TGTGCCAGTAGTTCTCAGACTAGCGGGATTGGGGTTACCAATGAGCAGTTCTTC
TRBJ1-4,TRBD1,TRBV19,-,CASRDRVLTNEKLFF,TGTGCCAGTAGGGACAGGGTACTGACTAATGAAAAACTGTTTTTT
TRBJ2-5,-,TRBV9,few,CASSVDRGGKTQYF,TGTGCCAGCAGCGTAGACAGAGGGGGAAAGACCCAGTACTTC
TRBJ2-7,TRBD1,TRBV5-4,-,CASNLFSTGGEQYF,TGTGCCAGCAACCTCTTTTCCACAGGGGGCGAGCAGTACTTC
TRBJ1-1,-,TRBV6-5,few,CASSQGLNTEAFF,TGTGCCAGCAGTCAGGGGTTGAACACTGAAGCTTTCTTT
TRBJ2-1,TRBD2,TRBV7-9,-,CASSPRLAGGGNEQFF,TGTGCCAGCAGCCCCCGGTTAGCGGGAGGGGGGAATGAGCAGTTCTTC
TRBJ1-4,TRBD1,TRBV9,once,CASSSTGGPNEKLFF,TGTGCCAGCAGCTCGACAGGGGGGCCTAATGAAAAACTGTTTTTT
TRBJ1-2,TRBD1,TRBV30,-,CAWSVRGQGAQGYTF,TGTGCCTGGAGTGTACGGGGACAGGGGGCGCAAGGCTACACCTTC
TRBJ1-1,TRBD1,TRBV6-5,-,CASSYQGARLNTEAFF,TGTGCCAGCAGTTATCAGGGGGCGCGGCTTAACACTGAAGCTTTCTTT
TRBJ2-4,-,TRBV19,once,CASSKGGQLAKNIQYF,TGTGCCAGTAGTAAGGGGGGACAGCTAGCCAAAAACATTCAGTACTTC
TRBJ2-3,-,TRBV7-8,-,CASSHSGWAGTQYF,TGTGCCAGCAGCCACTCGGGATGGGCTGGTACGCAGTATTTT
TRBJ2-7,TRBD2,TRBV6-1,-,CASSEAWTSGTLVQYF,TGTGCCAGCAGTGAAGCGTGGACTAGCGGGACCCTCGTGCAGTACTTC
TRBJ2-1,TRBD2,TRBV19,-,CASSLGLPTAYNEQFF,TGTGCCAGTAGTTTGGGACTACCAACAGCCTACAATGAGCAGTTCTTC
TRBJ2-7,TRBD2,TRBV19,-,CARRSGSMSYEQYF,TGTGCCAGACGTAGCGGGAGTATGAGTTACGAGCAGTACTTC
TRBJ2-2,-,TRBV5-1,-,CASRRREINTGELFF,TGCGCCAGCCGTAGACGGGAAATAAACACCGGGGAGCTGTTTTTT
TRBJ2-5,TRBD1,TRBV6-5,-,CASSYAPGGPRETQYF,TGTGCCAGCAGTTACGCCCCAGGGGGACCTCGGGAGACCCAGTACTTC
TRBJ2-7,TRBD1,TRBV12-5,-,CASSLKGATYEQYF,TGTGCTAGTTCCTTAAAGGGGGCAACCTACGAGCAGTACTTC
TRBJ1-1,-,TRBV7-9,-,CASSFTADGEAFF,TGTGCCAGCAGCTTCACCGCCGACGGGGAAGCTTTCTTT
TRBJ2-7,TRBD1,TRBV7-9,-,CASSPRGAGGDEQYF,TGTGCCAGCAGCCCTCGTGGGGCAGGGGGCGACGAGCAGTACTTC